This T cell receptor beta chain was recorded in a study of glioma-infiltrating T cells after dendritic cell vaccination. Findings of the study overall: Complete blood and tumor specimen sets were limited to few patients.

Here immunoSEQ multiplex PCR was the method, and the copy in TCRdb shows in-frame clones only, minus some. This sample carries around 97,000 clones, roughly 79% of them seen once, and the ten largest clones take about an eighth. Comment on this clone: Its antigen is currently unknown.

CDR1 SGHRS and CDR2 YFSETQ come from the germline V gene. This CDR3 contains 16 residues. V dropped 2 bases and J dropped 4 bases, with 17 bases sitting between them. The TCR was taken from a human donor with glioblastoma. The chain links TRBV5-1 to TRBJ2-3, with D maybe TRBD2 (7 bases). Source: blood, taken before dendritic cell vaccination. The CDR3 region has the DNA TGCGCCAGCAGCTTCCGGGGGGACGGGGGGCCAGATACGCAGTATTTT. Translated, it gives CASSFRGDGGPDTQYF. The full variable domain, completed using reference TRBV5-1 and TRBJ2-3, is KAGVTQTPRYLIKTRGQQVTLSCSPISGHRSVSWYQQTPGQGLQFLFEYFSETQRNKGNFPGRFSGRQFSNSRSEMNVSTLELGDSALYLCASSFRGDGGPDTQYFGPGTRLTVL.